This is a list of T cell receptor beta chains from one sample in a study of blood T cells in healthy people across ages. MiXCR, run by TCRdb on the 5' RACE reads, gives a single entry per CDR3 protein. The data hold about 1,400,000 distinct CDR3 sequences, with approximately 60% observed a single time. The source material was blood. The origin of the receptors is a young man in good health. CDR3s include the opening cysteine and the closing phenylalanine or tryptophan. A D gene is named only where the DNA matches it firmly. Size is omitted from some rows. Given values are once, few, many or a class for expanded clones.

few	TRBV5-5	TRBJ1-5	NA	16	TGTGCCAGCAGCTTGGTTGTGGGGTCTGGCAATCAGCCCCAGCATTTT	CASSLVVGSGNQPQHF
few	TRBV20-1	TRBJ2-1	NA	14	TGCAGTGCTAGAGATTGGAGGGGGGGAAATGAGCAGTTCTTC	CSARDWRGGNEQFF
NA	TRBV27	TRBJ2-7	TRBD1	15	TGTGCCAGCAGTTTGGGGACAGGGACTCTCTACGAGCAGTACTTC	CASSLGTGTLYEQYF
NA	TRBV6-2/TRBV6-3	TRBJ1-5	NA	16	TGTGCCAGCAGCCCTCCGGGCCCAGGGAGCAATCAGCCCCAGCATTTT	CASSPPGPGSNQPQHF
NA	TRBV2	TRBJ2-3	TRBD2	13	TGTGCCAGCAGTGAAGGTGCTAGCGGGGTACAGTATTTT	CASSEGASGVQYF
NA	TRBV6-6	TRBJ1-1	TRBD1	16	TGTGCCAGCAGTTATGACAGGGCGACCATGCGCGCTGAAGCTTTCTTT	CASSYDRATMRAEAFF
NA	TRBV2	TRBJ1-2	NA	15	TGTGCCAGCAGTGAACAAGGGACACCGAACTATGGCTACACCTTC	CASSEQGTPNYGYTF
many	TRBV20-1	TRBJ1-1	NA	14	TGCAGTGCTAGAGTAGGAAGACTCGGAGCTGAAGCTTTCTTT	CSARVGRLGAEAFF
once	TRBV27	TRBJ1-5	NA	14	TGTGCCAGCAGTCTCGGACACCCGAATCAGCCCCAGCATTTT	CASSLGHPNQPQHF
NA	TRBV6-5	TRBJ1-6	NA	16	TGTGCCAGCAGTTACAGTAGGGAGCTCGTCAATTCACCCCTCCACTTT	CASSYSRELVNSPLHF
many	TRBV12-3/TRBV12-4	TRBJ2-2	NA	13	TGTGCCAGCAGTTTCTCGCTGGGTCGGGAGCTGTTTTTT	CASSFSLGRELFF
NA	TRBV27	TRBJ1-1	NA	15	TGTGCCAGCAGTCAAGGCCAGATCATGAACACTGAAGCTTTCTTT	CASSQGQIMNTEAFF
NA	TRBV10-3	TRBJ2-7	TRBD2	16	TGTGCCATCAGTGAGTCTTTGCGGGGGGCCTCCTACGAGCAGTACTTC	CAISESLRGASYEQYF
NA	TRBV2	TRBJ1-1	NA	14	TGTGCCAGCAGTGCCCGGGGGCCGAACACTGAAGCTTTCTTT	CASSARGPNTEAFF
NA	TRBV20-1	TRBJ2-1	TRBD2	14	TGCAGTGCGATCCTAGCGGGAGGCCAGAATGAGCAGTTCTTC	CSAILAGGQNEQFF
NA	TRBV12-3/TRBV12-4	TRBJ1-4	NA	16	TGTGCCAGCTCCGTGGAGGGTTCGTTGGCTAATGAAAAACTGTTTTTT	CASSVEGSLANEKLFF
NA	TRBV7-9	TRBJ2-7	NA	12	TGTGCCAGCAGCTTAGAATCAGGAGAGCAGTACTTC	CASSLESGEQYF
few	TRBV20-1	TRBJ1-6	NA	15	TGCAGTGCTATTGCCCCCGACAACGTTTACTCACCCCTCCACTTT	CSAIAPDNVYSPLHF
NA	TRBV7-9	TRBJ2-7	TRBD2	17	TGTGCCAGCAGCTCAGTTACTAGCGGGCCGACCTCCTACGAGCAGTACTTC	CASSSVTSGPTSYEQYF
once	TRBV7-9	TRBJ2-7	NA	13	TGTGCCAGCAGCTTTTACAAGGCCTACGAGCAGTACTTC	CASSFYKAYEQYF
NA	TRBV20-1	TRBJ2-1	TRBD2	13	TGCAGTGCTAGGGCGGGAGAGGGTTATGAGCAGTTCTTC	CSARAGEGYEQFF
NA	TRBV29-1	TRBJ2-5	NA	14	TGCAGCGGCGATCCGGGGGTGGGTTACAATGAGCAGTACTTC	CSGDPGVGYNEQYF
once	TRBV12-3/TRBV12-4	TRBJ2-7	NA	15	TGTGCCAGCAGCGTAACTAGCAGGTACTCCTACGAGCAGTACTTC	CASSVTSRYSYEQYF
NA	TRBV4-2	TRBJ2-4	TRBD2	16	TGTGCCAGCAGCCAGATTAGCGGGTTAGCCAAAAACATTCAGTACTTC	CASSQISGLAKNIQYF
few	TRBV29-1	TRBJ2-1	TRBD1	12	TGCAGCGTGGGGACAGACTATTATGAGCAGTTCTTC	CSVGTDYYEQFF
NA	TRBV12-3/TRBV12-4	TRBJ1-6	TRBD1	15	TGTGCCAGCAGAAACAGGGGGCGGTCAGCAACACCCCTCCACTTT	CASRNRGRSATPLHF
NA	TRBV2	TRBJ1-1	NA	13	TGTGCCAGCAGTGAATTCATGTTACTGGAAGCTTTCTTT	CASSEFMLLEAFF
few	TRBV20-1	TRBJ2-5	NA	13	TGCAGTGCTAGACCTTCGGCCCAAGAGACCCAGTACTTC	CSARPSAQETQYF
few	TRBV27	TRBJ2-7	NA	13	TGTGCCAGCAGTTTAACAGGGTTCGACGAGCAGTACTTC	CASSLTGFDEQYF
NA	TRBV6-5	TRBJ2-7	TRBD2	16	TGTGCCAGCAGTTACTCGCTATCGGGACTAAACTACGAGCAGTACTTC	CASSYSLSGLNYEQYF
NA	TRBV15	TRBJ1-6	NA	12	TGTGCCACCAGCAGATCCCGGTCTCCCCTCCACTTT	CATSRSRSPLHF
NA	TRBV6-6	TRBJ2-1	NA	16	TGTGTCAGCAGTTTCGGACTGACAAGCTCCTACAATGAGCAGTTCTTC	CVSSFGLTSSYNEQFF
few	TRBV10-3	TRBJ2-5	NA	15	TGTGCCATCAGTGACCATGCTAGGCCCAAAGAGACCCAGTACTTC	CAISDHARPKETQYF
NA	TRBV15	TRBJ2-5	NA	12	TGTGCCACCAGCAGAGCCCTAGACGCGACGTACTTC	CATSRALDATYF
few	TRBV4-1	TRBJ2-5	NA	16	TGCGCCAGCAGCCAAGTCTATCCGCCTGGGCAAGAGACCCAGTACTTC	CASSQVYPPGQETQYF
NA	TRBV20-1	TRBJ2-1	TRBD2	16	TGCAGTGCTAGAGAGGGACTAGCGGGAGCCTACAATGAGCAGTTCTTC	CSAREGLAGAYNEQFF
many	TRBV5-1	TRBJ2-5	NA	15	TGCGCCAGCAGCTTGGTTGGGTTCTACCAAGAGACCCAGTACTTC	CASSLVGFYQETQYF
NA	TRBV2	TRBJ2-3	NA	14	TGTGCCAGCAGTAACAGAAAACGCACAGATACGCAGTATTTT	CASSNRKRTDTQYF
NA	TRBV20-1	TRBJ2-7	TRBD1	15	TGCAGTGCATCGGGCCCGGGACAGGGATACTACGAGCAGTACTTC	CSASGPGQGYYEQYF
NA	TRBV7-9	TRBJ2-7	NA	15	TGTGCCAGCAGCCCACCTAATAAGGAGGGGTACGAGCAGTACTTC	CASSPPNKEGYEQYF
NA	TRBV27	TRBJ1-2	NA	12	TGTGCCAGCCCTACCCTATCGAGGGGCTACACCTTC	CASPTLSRGYTF
few	TRBV25-1	TRBJ1-2	NA	16	TGTGCCAGCAGTGGACCCACCGGGAAATATAACTATGGCTACACCTTC	CASSGPTGKYNYGYTF
NA	TRBV27	TRBJ2-4	TRBD1	16	TGTGCCAGCAGTTTATCCGCCCGGACAGGGCGGAACATTCAGTACTTC	CASSLSARTGRNIQYF
NA	TRBV6-5	TRBJ2-7	TRBD1	15	TGTGCCAGCAGTTACTTGGGGGGACAGGGGAACGAGCAGTACTTC	CASSYLGGQGNEQYF
NA	TRBV3-1	TRBJ2-1	NA	13	TGTGCCAGCACCGACAGCCGATACAATGAGCAGTTCTTC	CASTDSRYNEQFF
NA	TRBV20-1	TRBJ1-1	NA	14	TGCAGTGCTAGAGCCCCAGGTTTGAACGCTGAAGCTTTCTTT	CSARAPGLNAEAFF
NA	TRBV15	TRBJ2-3	TRBD1	15	TGTGCCACCAGCAGGGAAGACAGGGTAGGGAATACGCAGTATTTT	CATSREDRVGNTQYF
NA	TRBV10-2	TRBJ1-5	NA	14	TGCGCCAGCAGTGAGAGCAGGGAGAATCAGCCCCAGCATTTT	CASSESRENQPQHF
NA	TRBV20-1	TRBJ2-7	NA	14	TGCAGTGCTAGAAGTGGGATAAGCGGGTACGAGCAGTACTTC	CSARSGISGYEQYF
NA	TRBV24-1	TRBJ2-3	NA	15	TGTGCCACCAGTGATTCCCGGGCTCGCACAGATACGCAGTATTTT	CATSDSRARTDTQYF
few	TRBV7-2	TRBJ2-1	NA	16	TGTGCCAGCAGCGCTCAAACGGGGCAGGGGTTCAATGAGCAGTTCTTC	CASSAQTGQGFNEQFF
NA	TRBV2	TRBJ2-7	NA	14	TGTGCCAGCAGTGACGGGACACCATACTACGAGCAGTACTTC	CASSDGTPYYEQYF
NA	TRBV28	TRBJ2-6	NA	16	TGTGCCAGCAGTTTTGTCTTCACCTCTGGGGCCAACGTCCTGACTTTC	CASSFVFTSGANVLTF